The 14 T cell receptor beta chains below all came from one sample that was sequenced in a study of response to subunit inactivated influenza vaccine. Each CDR3 protein gets one entry after TCRdb re-called the RT-PCR reads with MiXCR. The sample lists some 480,000 distinct CDR3 sequences; over 9.5% were seen once. Source: PBMCs from blood, taken roughly 45 days after vaccination. These receptors all stem from a man aged 45 to 65 who received an inactivated influenza vaccine.

This clonotype occurred many times. This rearrangement joins TRBV7-8 to TRBJ1-3, with TRBD1 matching over 10 bases. The CDR3 runs to 15 residues. V lost 4 bases to trimming and J lost 4 bases; unmatched junction nucleotides: 4. Per the germline V gene, CDR1 is SGHVS and CDR2 is FQNEAQ. CDR3 DNA sequence: TGTGCCAGCAGCTCGACAGGGGGCGCAGGAAACACCATATATTTT. Amino acid sequence: CASSSTGGAGNTIYF.

This clonotype was recorded at least ten times. The chain links TRBV20-1 to TRBJ2-7; D uncertain. Germline CDR1 DFQATT, CDR2 SNEGSKA (reference sequence). Deletions cut 3 bases from V and 0 bases from J, with 15 bases between. The CDR3 consists of 15 residues. The DNA of the CDR3 is TGCAGTGCTAGTCCCGTGGGCCAACACTCCTACGAGCAGTACTTC. Its protein product is CSASPVGQHSYEQYF.

The CDR3 region is CASSPLPNLTSGRAVEQFF. The CDR3 DNA sequence: TGTGCCAGCAGCCCCCTTCCTAACCTAACTAGCGGGAGGGCCGTTGAGCAGTTCTTC. The rearrangement links TRBV3-1 to TRBJ2-1, with TRBD2 matching over 13 bases. With V trimmed by 4 bases and J by 9 bases, 18 bases remained unmatched. This CDR3 has 19 residues. The V gene's germline CDR1 is LGHDT and CDR2 YNNKEL (reference sequence).

The V gene is TRBV6-2 or TRBV6-3, the J gene TRBJ2-3; 7 bases align to TRBD2. The CDR3 length is 15 residues. After removal of 2 bases from V and 0 bases from J, the junction contained 2 bases not matched to a gene. The germline V gene encodes CDR1 MNHEY and CDR2 SVGEGT. The CDR3 protein is CASSYEAGSTDTQYF. The CDR3, as DNA: TGTGCCAGCAGTTACGAAGCGGGAAGCACAGATACGCAGTATTTT.

This clonotype was counted ten times or more. The gene calls are TRBV7-2 and TRBJ2-5, with TRBD2 identical over 7 bases. The CDR3 is made up of 14 amino acids. The germline V gene has CDR1 SGHTA and CDR2 FQGNSA. Germline trimming cut 5 bases from V and 2 bases from J; bases unmatched to any gene: 5. The CDR3 DNA follows: TGTGCCAGCAGCCCGCAAGCGGGGCAAGAGACCCAGTACTTC. Amino acid sequence: CASSPQAGQETQYF.

This clonotype came up a few times. V and J are TRBV20-1 and TRBJ2-7; D is possibly TRBD1 (5 bases). Per germline, CDR1 DFQATT and CDR2 SNEGSKA (reference sequence). This CDR3 spans 17 amino acids. V was pared by 0 bases and J by 3 bases, with 21 bases between. DNA of the CDR3: TGCAGTGCTAGAGATTCTTCAGGGCCGAACAGCCTCTACGAGCAGTACTTC. Its translation: CSARDSSGPNSLYEQYF.

The genes are TRBV29-1 and TRBJ2-1; 8 positions match TRBD2. Germline loops: CDR1 SQVTM, CDR2 ANQGSEA. The CDR3 has 14 residues. The J segment lost 5 bases and the V segment lost 1 base, leaving 4 bases of the junction unmatched. This CDR3 is CSVEGQLADNEQFF. The DNA for the CDR3 is TGCAGCGTTGAAGGTCAACTAGCGGACAATGAGCAGTTCTTC.

The rearrangement links TRBV7-2 to TRBJ1-3; a weak D match, TRBD1 (5 bases). V was pared by 4 bases and J by 4 bases, with 5 bases between. Germline CDR1 reads SGHTA; CDR2 reads FQGNSA. This CDR3 is 12 amino acids long. CDR3 protein: CASSSGGNTIYF. CDR3 bases: TGTGCCAGCAGCTCAGGGGGAAACACCATATATTTT.

The rearrangement links TRBV11-2 to TRBJ1-1, with D unresolved. Germline loops: CDR1 SGHAT, CDR2 FQNNGV. V lost 5 bases, J lost 7 bases, and 20 bases lay in between. This CDR3 has 15 amino acids. As DNA, the CDR3 is TGTGCCAGCAGCCCTTTCCCCGGGGAGTTGGTTGAAGCTTTCTTT. This codes for CASSPFPGELVEAFF.

In its sample, this clonotype was seen a few times. V is TRBV5-1 and J is TRBJ2-2; tentatively, D is TRBD1 (6 bases). This CDR3 is 15 amino acids long. V shed 0 bases and J shed 6 bases, with 12 bases lying between them. Germline loops: CDR1 SGHRS, CDR2 YFSETQ. This CDR3 reads CASSLVQGNSGELFF. CDR3 sequence (DNA): TGCGCCAGCAGCTTGGTGCAGGGGAATTCCGGGGAGCTGTTTTTT.

CDR3 residues: CASSPPVSQETQYF. In DNA form, the CDR3 reads TGTGCCAGCTCACCACCAGTTTCCCAAGAGACCCAGTACTTC. The V gene is TRBV18, the J gene TRBJ2-5; no definite D call. V lost 0 bases and J lost 1, with 6 bases in between. Germline V gene data show CDR1 as KGHSH and CDR2 as LQKENI. The CDR3 runs to 14 residues.

The chain links TRBV6-1 to TRBJ1-1, with D possibly TRBD1 on 5 matching bases. The CDR3 is 13 amino acids. In germline, CDR1 is MNHNS, CDR2 SASEGT. V lost 4 bases and J lost 2, with 8 bases in between. CDR3 protein: CASSGWDNTEAFF. For the CDR3, the DNA is TGTGCCAGCAGTGGATGGGACAACACTGAAGCTTTCTTT.

This clonotype has only a few counts. The rearrangement joins TRBV20-1 to TRBJ2-3; TRBD1 agrees at 9 bases. The CDR3 contains 14 residues. Germline CDR1 is DFQATT and CDR2 is SNEGSKA (reference sequence). J was trimmed by 1 base and V by 5 bases; bases with no gene match: 4. The CDR3 DNA is TGCAGTGCTGGGCGGGACAGGGGCACAGATACGCAGTATTTT. Translating it yields CSAGRDRGTDTQYF.

This clonotype was detected a few times. V and J are TRBV12-3 or TRBV12-4 and TRBJ2-7, with D maybe TRBD2 (8 bases). The length of the CDR3 is 20 residues. Trimming took off 5 bases at V and 7 bases at J, with 36 bases between the two ends. The CDR3 DNA sequence: TGTGCCAGCAGTAGTAGGGGGCTCTTTATCGGCGGGGGGCCCCAGGGGGAGCAGTACTTC. This encodes CASSSRGLFIGGGPQGEQYF.